Below, 12 T cell receptor beta chains from the same sample are listed, as sequenced in a study of T cell responses to AZD1222 COVID-19 vaccine. Sequenced by immunoSEQ multiplex PCR; TCRdb stores in-frame clones only, minus some. The data contain over 45,000 clones, 70% to 90% of them singletons. The starting material was peripheral blood, obtained on day 0 of AZD1222 vaccination. These receptors were taken from an adult in good health.

This clone has more than one count but fewer than ten. For the CDR3, the DNA is TGCAGTGCTAGTTTTAGGCAGGGGGCAAGTGATACGCAGTATTTT. Translated, it gives CSASFRQGASDTQYF. The rearrangement links TRBV20-1 to TRBJ2-3, with TRBD1 matching 8 bases. This CDR3 is built from 15 residues. Looked up from germline, CDR1 is DFQATT and CDR2 is SNEGSKA (reference sequence). Losses at the gene ends were 3 bases for V and 6 bases for J; bases not matched to a gene: 11.

The rearrangement uses TRBV28 and TRBJ1-3; perhaps TRBD1 as D (6 bases). CDR3 length: 16 amino acids. Looked up from germline, CDR1 is MDHEN and CDR2 is SYDVKM. V gave up 3 bases and J gave up 2 bases, with 14 bases separating them. CDR3 protein: CASSLGTGNPGNTIYF. The DNA of the CDR3 is TGTGCCAGCAGTTTGGGCACAGGGAATCCTGGAAACACCATATATTTT.

The rearrangement links TRBV29-1 to TRBJ2-3; D perhaps matches TRBD2 (6 bases). V was shortened by 4 bases and J by 4 bases, with 15 bases between the two germline ends. The CDR3 is made up of 14 amino acids. CDR1 is SQVTM and CDR2 is ANQGSEA in the germline V gene. The CDR3 is CSVGRDPNSDTQYF. The CDR3 nucleotides are TGCAGCGTTGGGCGGGACCCGAACTCAGATACGCAGTATTTT.

V and J are TRBV5-1 and TRBJ2-7, with a tentative D call TRBD2 (6 bases). V was clipped by 4 bases and J by 4 bases, with 18 bases between them. The CDR3 contains 15 residues. The V gene's germline CDR1 is SGHRS and CDR2 YFSETQ. DNA for the CDR3: TGCGCCAGCAGCCTGACCGGGCCAGGAGGGTACGAGCAGTACTTC. Its translation is CASSLTGPGGYEQYF.

This sequence joins TRBV15 and TRBJ1-3; possible D gene TRBD1, 5 bases. The germline CDR1 and CDR2 sequences are LNHNV and YYDKDF (reference sequence). The CDR3 consists of 16 residues. V dropped 0 bases and J dropped 0 bases, with 9 bases sitting between them. The CDR3 region has the DNA TGTGCCACCAGCAGAGAAGGGGCTAGCTCTGGAAACACCATATATTTT. It translates to CATSREGASSGNTIYF.

The genes are TRBV29-1 and TRBJ1-1; D is possibly TRBD1 (6 bases). CDR3 length: 13 amino acids. Per the germline V gene, CDR1 is SQVTM and CDR2 is ANQGSEA. The V end lost 7 bases, the J end lost 4 bases, and 16 bases lay between the germline ends. The CDR3 is CSARRGSGTEAFF. CDR3 nucleotide sequence: TGCAGCGCTCGCAGGGGCAGTGGCACTGAAGCTTTCTTT.

The V and J genes are TRBV5-1 and TRBJ2-1; 8 bases line up with TRBD1. CDR3 size: 15 residues. After removal of 4 bases from V and 1 base from J, the junction contained 4 bases not matched to a gene. Germline V CDR1 and CDR2: SGHRS, YFSETQ. This chain's CDR3 is CASSEGQESYNEQFF. DNA of the CDR3: TGCGCCAGCAGCGAGGGACAGGAATCCTACAATGAGCAGTTCTTC.

This chain uses TRBV11-3 with TRBJ2-5, with 10 bases aligning to TRBD1. Germline-derived CDR1 and CDR2 are SGHNT and YENEEA. The CDR3 sequence is 16 residues long. V shed 3 bases, J shed 1 base, and the junction held 5 bases outside the gene matches. The CDR3: CASSFSGQGVQETQYF. The CDR3 bases are TGTGCCAGCAGCTTCTCCGGACAGGGGGTCCAAGAGACCCAGTACTTC.

This clone has just a few counts. The rearrangement joins TRBV19 to TRBJ2-7, with D unresolved. Germline assignment: CDR1 LNHDA and CDR2 SQIVND (reference sequence). This CDR3 has 11 amino acids. V was shortened by 11 bases and J by 6 bases, with 14 bases between the two germline ends. CDR3 loop: CAAGGWGEQYF. The CDR3 DNA follows: TGTGCCGCTGGTGGCTGGGGCGAGCAGTACTTC.

This chain uses TRBV5-6 with TRBJ1-2; tentative D call: TRBD1 (6 bases). Trimming took 3 bases from V and 1 from J, leaving 7 bases between them. The CDR3 totals 13 residues. Looked up from germline, CDR1 is SGHDT and CDR2 is YYEEEE. CDR3 nucleotide sequence: TGTGCCAGCAGCTCAGGGGTTAACTATGGCTACACCTTC. Translated: CASSSGVNYGYTF.

The chain employs TRBV4-1 and TRBJ2-1; 8 bases match TRBD2. CDR3 length: 15 amino acids. Per the germline V gene, CDR1 is MGHRA and CDR2 is YSYEKL. The junction had 10 bases not matched to a gene; V was cut back by 4 bases and J by 8 bases. Here the CDR3 reads CASSLIAGRSYEQFF. The DNA of the CDR3 is TGCGCCAGCAGCCTAATAGCGGGAAGGTCCTATGAGCAGTTCTTC.

The chain is built from TRBV12-2 and TRBJ1-5; TRBD1 was called by the table and not checked on the DNA. TRBV12-2 is noted as a pseudogene. This CDR3 spans 18 amino acids. In DNA form, the CDR3 reads TGTGCAAGTCGCTTACCGTGGGCCAGTCCCTGCTTGATCGTGCCCCAGCATTTT. Translation: CASRLPWASPCLIVPQHF.